These 22 T cell receptor beta chains share one sample of origin, sequenced in a study of shared clonotypes between healthy human individuals. The naive CD8 fraction comprised CD45RO-negative cells positively selected for CCR7 and excluded terminally differentiated effector memory CD45RA+ cells. Data came from immunoSEQ multiplex PCR; TCRdb stores just in-frame clones and leaves some out. Of fewer than 1 million clones in the sample, about 96% were seen once. The sample comprised naive CD8+ T cells sorted from blood. These receptors were obtained from a man aged 30 to 39 in good health.

The CDR3 loop reads CASSLGSGSTDTQYF. In nucleotides, the CDR3 is TGCGCCAGCAGCCTGGGGAGCGGGAGCACAGATACGCAGTATTTT. The chain is built from TRBV4-3 and TRBJ2-3, with D possibly matching TRBD2 (6 bases). There are 15 residues in the CDR3. Trimming cost V 4 bases and J 0 bases, with 11 bases left between them. The germline V gene encodes CDR1 LGHNA and CDR2 YSLEER.

The rearrangement joins TRBV7-9 to TRBJ1-3; the D is unclear. CDR1 SEHNR and CDR2 FQNEAQ come from the germline V gene (reference sequence). Trimming took 1 base from V and 0 from J, leaving 13 bases between them. This CDR3 contains 17 residues. The CDR3 DNA reads as TGTGCCAGCAGCTTAGTTTCCGGGGAACTCTCTGGAAACACCATATATTTT. It specifies CASSLVSGELSGNTIYF.

The chain joins TRBV2 to TRBJ2-3; 12 bases match TRBD2. Germline CDR1 reads SNHLY; CDR2 reads FYNNEI. V lost 6 bases, J lost 5 bases, and 3 bases stayed unmatched. CDR3 size: 14 residues. CDR3 DNA: TGTGCCAGCAGGCCGGGACTAGCGGGAGATACGCAGTATTTT. Residues: CASRPGLAGDTQYF. The variable domain in full, completed from reference TRBV2 and TRBJ2-3, reads EPEVTQTPSHQVTQMGQEVILRCVPISNHLYFYWYRQILGQKVEFLVSFYNNEISEKSEIFDDQFSVERPDGSNFTLKIRSTKLEDSAMYFCASRPGLAGDTQYFGPGTRLTVL.

V usage is TRBV16 and J usage is TRBJ2-5; no definite D call. Trimming removed 0 bases at V and 2 bases at J, with 4 bases between. The CDR3 has 13 amino acids. Looked up from germline, CDR1 is KGHSY and CDR2 is FQNENV. The CDR3 protein is CASSQSSQETQYF. The DNA for the CDR3 is TGTGCCAGCAGCCAATCCAGTCAAGAGACCCAGTACTTC.

The DNA for the CDR3 is TGTGCCAGCAGCCATACCCGGGACAGAGGGCCGAAAACATATAGCAATCAGCCCCAGCATTTT. The encoded protein is CASSHTRDRGPKTYSNQPQHF. The chain combines TRBV27 with TRBJ1-5; 7 positions agree with TRBD1. The junction had 23 bases not matched to a gene; V was cut back by 6 bases and J by 0 bases. This CDR3 contains 21 residues. Per the germline V gene, CDR1 is MNHEY and CDR2 is SMNVEV (reference sequence).

This chain uses TRBV10-3 with TRBJ2-3; 9 bases fit TRBD1. The CDR3 has 16 residues. Germline CDR1 reads ENHRY; CDR2 reads SYGVKD. V was clipped by 5 bases and J by 0 bases; unmatched bases: 6. The CDR3 region has the DNA TGTGCCATCAGTCGGACAGGGGCATTGAGCACAGATACGCAGTATTTT. Its translation is CAISRTGALSTDTQYF.

The chain links TRBV5-1 to TRBJ1-1; no clear D gene. This CDR3 has 16 amino acids. Trimming removed 0 bases at V and 0 bases at J, with 12 bases between. Germline assignment: CDR1 SGHRS and CDR2 YFSETQ. In nucleotides, the CDR3 is TGCGCCAGCAGCTTGGGGCCAGGTGGCATGAACACTGAAGCTTTCTTT. Protein product: CASSLGPGGMNTEAFF.

This clone has a single count. CDR3 region: CASSLYSQEPPYEQYF. The CDR3 nucleotides read TGTGCCAGCAGTTTGTACTCCCAGGAGCCACCCTACGAGCAGTACTTC. The V gene is TRBV27, the J gene TRBJ2-7; D gene ambiguous. Trimming shortened V by 3 bases and J by 2 bases, and 17 bases separated the two germline ends. Germline CDR1 reads MNHEY; CDR2 reads SMNVEV (reference sequence). There are 16 residues in the CDR3.

The genes are TRBV5-1 and TRBJ2-7, with a weak D call TRBD2 (7 bases). Germline CDR1 and CDR2: SGHRS and YFSETQ. This CDR3 has 16 residues. The V end was cut by 5 bases, the J end by 5 bases, with 23 bases between. In DNA, the CDR3 is TGCGCCAGCAGTTATTGGGGGGGACAAGGTACTGACGAGCAGTACTTC. Protein: CASSYWGGQGTDEQYF.

V usage is TRBV18 and J usage is TRBJ1-1; D perhaps matches TRBD1 (6 bases). V gave up 3 bases and J gave up 7 bases, with 21 bases separating them. The CDR3 is 16 amino acids. Looked up from germline, CDR1 is KGHSH and CDR2 is LQKENI. DNA for the CDR3: TGTGCCAGCTCACCCAACTCAGGGGCACCTTGGAGTGAAGCTTTCTTT. Its protein is CASSPNSGAPWSEAFF.

This clone has only one observation. The chain employs TRBV7-9 and TRBJ1-4, with D possibly matching TRBD1 (5 bases). Germline assignment: CDR1 SEHNR and CDR2 FQNEAQ (reference sequence). The V and J ends lost 4 bases and 6 bases respectively, with 21 bases between them. This CDR3 is 17 amino acids long. The DNA for the CDR3 is TGTGCCAGCAGCTCACACCGGGACCAATTCGCGGATGAAAAACTGTTTTTT. It codes for CASSSHRDQFADEKLFF.

The V gene is TRBV6-1, the J gene TRBJ2-1; TRBD2 agrees at 10 bases. Germline V gene lookup returns CDR1 MNHNS and CDR2 SASEGT. V lost 5 bases and J lost 4; bases outside the gene matches: 2. The CDR3 has 14 amino acids. This CDR3 reads CASSKREGYNEQFF. In DNA, the CDR3 is TGTGCCAGCAGTAAGCGGGAGGGATACAATGAGCAGTTCTTC.

This rearrangement joins TRBV4-3 to TRBJ1-1; a weak D match, TRBD1 (5 bases). There are 15 residues in the CDR3. Between the trimmed V and J ends, which lost 0 bases and 1 base, there was a span of 9 bases. Germline V gene data show CDR1 as LGHNA and CDR2 as YSLEER. The CDR3 here is CASSQDGGRNTEAFF. CDR3 sequence (DNA): TGCGCCAGCAGCCAAGATGGGGGAAGGAACACTGAAGCTTTCTTT.

CDR3 bases: TGTGCCAGCAGTTGGGGGGGCGGTAATGAAAAACTGTTTTTT. Encoded protein: CASSWGGGNEKLFF. The genes are TRBV27 and TRBJ1-4; weak D call: TRBD1 (6 bases). Trimming left V 4 bases short and J 4 bases short, with 10 bases between. Germline CDR1 MNHEY, CDR2 SMNVEV (reference sequence). The CDR3 is 14 residues long.

V gene TRBV29-1 combines with J gene TRBJ1-4; D perhaps matches TRBD1 (5 bases). Germline V gives CDR1 SQVTM, CDR2 ANQGSEA. V was cut by 2 bases and J by 5 bases, with 12 bases left in between. CDR3 size: 14 residues. CDR3 in DNA: TGCAGCGTTGAAAGGCAGGAGGGGAATGAAAAACTGTTTTTT. Protein: CSVERQEGNEKLFF. The full variable domain, rest sourced from reference TRBV29-1 and TRBJ1-4, is SAVISQKPSRDICQRGTSLTIQCQVDSQVTMMFWYRQQPGQSLTLIATANQGSEATYESGFVIDKFPISRPNLTFSTLTVSNMSPEDSSIYLCSVERQEGNEKLFFGSGTQLSVL.

The chain couples TRBV28 to TRBJ2-7, with 9 bases lining up with TRBD1. The CDR3 runs to 14 residues. V shed 8 bases, J shed 4 bases, and the junction held 9 bases outside the gene matches. CDR1 MDHEN and CDR2 SYDVKM come from the germline V gene. The CDR3 DNA reads TGTGCCAGCGGACACCGGGACAGGGCTTACGAGCAGTACTTC. It is translated as CASGHRDRAYEQYF.

This chain joins TRBV7-9 and TRBJ2-3; maybe TRBD2 (6 bases). The CDR3 loop spans 16 amino acids. V lost 2 bases to trimming and J lost 0 bases, with 12 bases between them. The germline gives CDR1 SEHNR, CDR2 FQNEAQ (reference sequence). CDR3 residues: CASSLIAELSTDTQYF. CDR3 nucleotides: TGTGCCAGCAGCTTAATAGCGGAACTTAGCACAGATACGCAGTATTTT.

This clone was counted once. The CDR3 loop is CASRSSSYNEQFF. CDR3 in DNA: TGTGCCAGCAGATCGAGCTCCTACAATGAGCAGTTCTTC. This rearrangement joins TRBV25-1 to TRBJ2-1; D gene unclear. The CDR3 runs to 13 residues. Trimming shortened V by 6 bases and J by 0 bases, and 6 bases separated the two germline ends. Germline V lookup: CDR1 MGHDK, CDR2 SYGVNS.

The CDR3 DNA reads as TGTGCCAGCAGTCCACAGGGCGGCGGGAGTCGGTACGAGCAGTACTTC. Protein sequence: CASSPQGGGSRYEQYF. The chain uses TRBV7-9 and TRBJ2-7; D is possibly TRBD2 (7 bases). The CDR3 contains 16 residues. The ends were cut back, 6 bases at V and 4 bases at J, with 22 bases in the middle. Germline V gene data show CDR1 as SEHNR and CDR2 as FQNEAQ (reference sequence). Drawing the rest from reference TRBV7-9 and TRBJ2-7, the complete variable domain is DTGVSQNPRHKITKRGQNVTFRCDPISEHNRLYWYRQTLGQGPEFLTYFQNEAQLEKSRLLSDRFSAERPKGSFSTLEIQRTEQGDSAMYLCASSPQGGGSRYEQYFGPGTRLTVT.

The chain is built from TRBV9 and TRBJ1-2; TRBD1 agrees at 9 bases. Germline V CDR1 and CDR2: SGDLS, YYNGEE. V was clipped by 3 bases and J by 0 bases; unmatched bases: 9. The CDR3 length is 17 residues. The CDR3 sequence is CASSGRDREGTNYGYTF. For the CDR3, the DNA is TGTGCCAGCAGCGGCCGGGACAGGGAGGGAACTAACTATGGCTACACCTTC.

V is TRBV4-1 and J is TRBJ2-7; D is unclear. CDR3 length: 16 amino acids. The V end lost 0 bases, the J end lost 3 bases, and 15 bases lay between the germline ends. Germline V lookup: CDR1 MGHRA, CDR2 YSYEKL. Written as DNA, the CDR3 is TGCGCCAGCAGCCAAGAATTCGGTACTATGGGCTACGAGCAGTACTTC. This codes for CASSQEFGTMGYEQYF.

The V call is TRBV15, the J call TRBJ2-3; 14 bases line up with TRBD2. The length of the CDR3 is 20 residues. Germline loops: CDR1 LNHNV, CDR2 YYDKDF (reference sequence). The V segment lost 4 bases and the J segment 4 bases; nucleotides outside the gene matches: 16. For the CDR3, the DNA is TGTGCCACCAGCACTAGGACGGGACTAGCGGGAGTAAGGTTGGCAGATACGCAGTATTTT. This sequence encodes CATSTRTGLAGVRLADTQYF.